This T cell receptor (beta chain) was obtained from a study of tumor-infiltrating lymphocytes in oesophageal squamous cell carcinoma. Each CDR3 protein gets one entry after TCRdb re-called the PCR reads with MiXCR. The table records under 20,000 distinct CDR3 sequences, under 45% of them present only once. The material sequenced was esophageal tumor tissue. The TCR sequence derives from a male donor with esophageal squamous cell carcinoma.

The chain's CDR3 is CASRGTGGLDEQFF. The CDR3 coding sequence is TGTGCCAGCAGAGGGACAGGGGGACTCGATGAGCAGTTCTTC. J is TRBJ2-5 and V is TRBV7-9; TRBD1 aligns across 11 bases. Near its end, the DNA agrees better with TRBJ2-1, so the J call may be wrong. CDR3 length: 14 residues. The germline V gene has CDR1 SEHNR and CDR2 FQNEAQ (reference sequence).